This T cell receptor beta chain came from a study of T cells in Graves' hyperthyroidism and ophthalmopathy. There are many counts of this clonotype. This CDR3 has 14 amino acids. Germline CDR1 LNHNV, CDR2 YYDKDF (reference sequence). V lost 6 bases and J lost 0, with 11 bases in between. There were TCR beta CDR3 regions amplified from RNA transcripts. The TCR CDR3 was amplified in a first-round RT-PCR using the HTBI primer set. TCRdb used MiXCR to reprocess the multiplex PCR reads, holding one entry per CDR3 protein. The sample has about 520,000 distinct CDR3 sequences; roughly 20% are singletons. This sequence joins TRBV15 and TRBJ2-5; D ambiguous. The specimen sequenced was blood. The clonotype was recovered from a man between 18 and 29 years old with Graves' hyperthyroidism. CDR3 DNA sequence: TGTGCCACCAGAGGTCGCGGATACCAAGAGACCCAGTACTTC. Its translation is CATRGRGYQETQYF. The full variable domain, in which reference TRBV15 and TRBJ2-5 provide the parts outside the CDR3, is DAMVIQNPRYQVTQFGKPVTLSCSQTLNHNVMYWYQQKSSQAPKLLFHYYDKDFNNEADTPDNFQSRRPNTSFCFLDIRSPGLGDTAMYLCATRGRGYQETQYFGPGTRLLVL.